This T cell receptor beta chain was observed in a study of blood T cell repertoires in COVID-19. As for this clone: Other DNA sequences in this sample translate to the same CDR3.

Sequenced by immunoSEQ multiplex PCR; TCRdb stores in-frame clones only, minus some. The repertoire holds a few hundred thousand clones, with around 88% as singletons. The CDR3 totals 13 residues. The V gene's germline CDR1 is LNHDA and CDR2 SQIVND (reference sequence). V gave up 11 bases and J gave up 2 bases; unmatched junction bases: 6. The sample was PBMCs or T cells enriched from blood (not recorded which). V and J are TRBV19 and TRBJ1-2; 9 bases match TRBD1. The receptor was isolated from a woman in her 30s who had recovered from COVID-19. The CDR3 is CASGTGPNYGYTF. The CDR3 nucleotides are TGTGCCTCCGGGACAGGGCCCAACTATGGCTACACCTTC.